This T cell receptor beta chain was captured by sequencing in a study of blood T cell repertoires in COVID-19. Profiling relied on immunoSEQ multiplex PCR, and the TCRdb table lists in-frame clones only, not all of them. There are fewer than 80,000 clones in the sample; around 90% occur only once, and around 5.3% lies in the top ten. J gave up 3 bases and V 2 bases, and 1 base lay outside the gene matches. This CDR3 spans 13 amino acids. Looked up from germline, CDR1 is LGHNA and CDR2 is YNFKEQ. The TCR sequence derives from a man aged 50-60 years with acute or convalescent COVID-19. Sample: peripheral blood. The V gene is TRBV4-2, the J gene TRBJ2-7; 7 bases fit TRBD2. The CDR3 DNA follows: TGTGCCAGCAGCCAAACTAGCGACTACGAGCAGTACTTC. It encodes CASSQTSDYEQYF.